This TCR beta chain was observed in a study of blood T cells in healthy people across ages. Regarding the study as a whole: The recorded TCR beta diversity per million T cells decreased in a roughly linear manner with age.

Combining a sample-barcoded 5' primer with a J-beta primer mix, a second PCR ran for roughly 6 to 12 cycles. Sequencing of every sample gave 3 million or more CDR3-containing paired-end reads. One entry per CDR3 protein, called by TCRdb with MiXCR from the 5' RACE reads. The table shows 700,000 to 900,000 distinct CDR3 sequences, with roughly 50% occurring only once. Per germline, CDR1 DFQATT and CDR2 SNEGSKA (reference sequence). This CDR3 region has 13 residues. V shed 2 bases and J shed 1 base, with 9 bases lying between them. For this clonotype: The antigen remains unidentified.

This clonotype originated in a man older than 75 in good health. The gene calls are TRBV20-1 and TRBJ2-7; D unclear. The sample consisted of blood. Written as DNA, the CDR3 is TGCAGTGCTAGACCTCGCCTGTCCTACGAGCAGTACTTC. It is translated as CSARPRLSYEQYF.